This is a list of T cell receptor beta chains from one sample in a study of lymphopenia after photon versus proton radiotherapy. Data came from immunoSEQ multiplex PCR; TCRdb stores just in-frame clones and leaves some out. This sample yields 50,000 to 75,000 clones, of which approximately 86% are seen a single time; 2% to 3% belongs to the top ten. Sequencing was performed on peripheral blood, taken from a patient treated with photon-based radiotherapy. These receptors were obtained from a man aged 35-49 years with gastric cancer. Each CDR3 is given with its conserved first and last residue. D genes are given only for firm matches. Some rows have no size entry. The others give once, few or many, or a class for an expanded clone.

d_gene,v_gene,abundance,j_gene,CDR3aa,CDR3nt
-,TRBV29-1,-,TRBJ2-7,CSVEAPPGSYEQYF,TGCAGCGTTGAAGCTCCTCCAGGGTCCTACGAGCAGTACTTC
-,TRBV5-5,-,TRBJ2-1,CASSLALVKGNEQFF,TGTGCCAGCAGCTTGGCTTTAGTAAAGGGCAATGAGCAGTTCTTC
-,TRBV4-3,-,TRBJ1-3,CASSQGEGSGNTIYF,TGCGCCAGCAGCCAAGGTGAGGGGTCTGGAAACACCATATATTTT
-,TRBV6-7,-,TRBJ2-1,CASSYPCHEQFF,TGTGCCAGCAGTTACCCCTGCCATGAGCAGTTCTTC
TRBD2,TRBV9,-,TRBJ2-5,CASSSGLVPETQYF,TGTGCCAGCAGCTCGGGACTAGTCCCGGAGACCCAGTACTTC
-,TRBV5-4,once,TRBJ1-2,CASSSDTRNYGYTF,TGTGCCAGCAGCTCCGACACCCGGAACTATGGCTACACCTTC
TRBD1,TRBV9,-,TRBJ2-5,CASSPEGQAVGTQYF,TGTGCCAGCAGCCCCGAAGGACAGGCTGTCGGGACCCAGTACTTC
-,TRBV5-1,-,TRBJ2-2,CASRDGRRGTGELFF,TGCGCCAGCAGGGATGGTAGGAGAGGGACCGGGGAGCTGTTTTTT
-,TRBV7-8,-,TRBJ1-1,CASSLVLGQSNTEAFF,TGTGCCAGCAGCTTAGTACTTGGACAGTCGAACACTGAAGCTTTCTTT
-,TRBV12-5,-,TRBJ2-1,CASGFGTAEQFF,TGTGCTAGTGGTTTCGGGACCGCTGAGCAGTTCTTC
-,TRBV2,few,TRBJ1-5,CASSERGNDQPQHF,TGTGCCAGCAGTGAAAGAGGGAACGATCAGCCCCAGCATTTT
-,TRBV7-2,-,TRBJ1-4,CASSGRLNEKLFF,TGTGCCAGTTCGGGACGGCTTAATGAAAAACTGTTTTTT
-,TRBV5-6,-,TRBJ2-7,CASSLVNRHEQYF,TGTGCCAGCAGCTTGGTTAACAGGCACGAGCAGTACTTC
-,TRBV7-9,once,TRBJ2-3,CASSKVADTQYF,TGTGCCAGCAGCAAGGTTGCGGATACGCAGTATTTT
-,TRBV6-4,-,TRBJ2-1,CASSVEGPHNEQFF,TGTGCCAGCTCGGTGGAGGGGCCCCACAATGAGCAGTTCTTC
-,TRBV5-1,-,TRBJ2-2,CASSPKLRYTNTGELFF,TGCGCCAGCAGCCCCAAATTGAGGTACACGAACACCGGGGAGCTGTTTTTT
TRBD1,TRBV30,-,TRBJ1-1,CAWTRQGNTEAFF,TGTGCCTGGACCCGACAGGGAAACACTGAAGCTTTCTTT
-,TRBV6-5,-,TRBJ1-5,CASTETEHSNQPQHF,TGTGCCAGCACCGAGACAGAGCATAGCAATCAGCCCCAGCATTTT
TRBD1,TRBV27,-,TRBJ2-5,CASSTGTGGVETQYF,TGTGCCAGCAGCACCGGGACAGGGGGCGTCGAGACCCAGTACTTC
-,TRBV4-1,-,TRBJ1-1,CASSHPATTMNTEAFF,TGCGCCAGCAGCCACCCCGCAACTACCATGAACACTGAAGCTTTCTTT
-,TRBV30,few,TRBJ1-1,CAWRDTQNTEAFF,TGTGCCTGGAGGGATACACAGAACACTGAAGCTTTCTTT
TRBD1,TRBV15,-,TRBJ1-5,CATSPGTGMNQPQHF,TGTGCCACCAGCCCCGGGACAGGGATGAATCAGCCCCAGCATTTT
TRBD1,TRBV7-2,once,TRBJ2-1,CASSLPGGDGTEFF,TGTGCCAGCAGCTTACCAGGGGGAGACGGGACGGAGTTCTTC
-,TRBV5-1,-,TRBJ1-1,CASSTGPGVTEAFF,TGCGCCAGCAGCACCGGCCCCGGGGTGACTGAAGCTTTCTTT
-,TRBV30,-,TRBJ2-3,CGQNPKGADTQYF,TGTGGACAGAACCCGAAGGGGGCAGATACGCAGTATTTT
TRBD1,TRBV7-3,-,TRBJ2-2,CASSSGQAYTGELFF,TGTGCCAGCAGCTCGGGACAGGCCTACACCGGGGAGCTGTTTTTT
-,TRBV4-3,-,TRBJ2-2,CASSQEPGYSTGELFF,TGCGCCAGCAGCCAAGAACCTGGGTATAGCACCGGGGAGCTGTTTTTT
-,TRBV19,-,TRBJ1-5,CASSIWDQPQHF,TGTGCCAGTAGTATCTGGGATCAGCCCCAGCATTTT
-,TRBV6-5,-,TRBJ1-6,CASSSGWGDSPLHF,TGTGCCAGCAGTTCGGGGTGGGGGGATTCACCCCTCCACTTT
-,TRBV2,once,TRBJ2-7,CANRQGGSSYEQYF,TGTGCCAACCGGCAGGGTGGGAGCTCCTACGAGCAGTACTTC
-,TRBV7-2,-,TRBJ2-3,CASSLDYRTDTQYF,TGTGCCAGCAGCTTGGATTATCGTACAGATACGCAGTATTTT
TRBD1,TRBV4-1,-,TRBJ1-1,CASSYDRALTEAFF,TGCGCCAGCAGTTATGACAGGGCCCTAACTGAAGCTTTCTTT
-,TRBV7-2,-,TRBJ2-3,CASSRPSTDTQYF,TGTGCCAGCAGCAGGCCTAGCACAGATACGCAGTATTTT